The 22 T cell receptor beta chains below all came from one sample that was sequenced in a study of blood T cell repertoires in COVID-19. The assay was immunoSEQ multiplex PCR, and TCRdb's table has in-frame clones only and misses some. The sample consists of 170,000 or so clones, over 80% of them appearing once. The specimen was peripheral blood. The receptors originated from a woman between 70 and 85 years old with COVID-19, enrolled during active disease.

This rearrangement joins TRBV4-1 to TRBJ2-7; 14 bases line up with TRBD2. V lost 0 bases and J lost 2; bases outside the gene matches: 12. Per the germline V gene, CDR1 is MGHRA and CDR2 is YSYEKL. The CDR3 is 20 amino acids. CDR3 in DNA: TGCGCCAGCAGCCAAGAGGACTTCGGGACTAGCGGGAGCGTTCCCTACGAGCAGTACTTC. This gives the protein CASSQEDFGTSGSVPYEQYF.

This rearrangement joins TRBV6-4 to TRBJ2-2, with D tentatively TRBD2 (6 bases). The germline V gene has CDR1 MRHNA and CDR2 SNTAGT. Trimming left V 5 bases short and J 2 bases short, with 9 bases between. This CDR3 contains 14 residues. In DNA form, the CDR3 reads TGTGCCAGCAGTATTGCGGGAAACACCGGGGAGCTGTTTTTT. Amino acids: CASSIAGNTGELFF.

V and J are TRBV7-2 and TRBJ1-2; 7 bases line up with TRBD1. Per the germline V gene, CDR1 is SGHTA and CDR2 is FQGNSA. V lost 3 bases and J lost 4; bases outside the gene matches: 8. The length of the CDR3 is 15 residues. CDR3 DNA sequence: TGTGCCAGCAGCTTCACCCACAGGGGCCTCTATGGCTACACCTTC. Translated, it gives CASSFTHRGLYGYTF.

The chain couples TRBV29-1 to TRBJ2-1, with D perhaps TRBD1 (5 bases). The V end was cut by 5 bases, the J end by 10 bases, with 15 bases between. The CDR3 is 12 residues long. The germline CDR1 and CDR2 sequences are SQVTM and ANQGSEA. CDR3 nucleotide sequence: TGCAGCGTTCTATTCAGGGTTAACGAGCAGTTCTTC. This sequence encodes CSVLFRVNEQFF.

This sequence joins TRBV28 and TRBJ2-7, with 10 bases lining up with TRBD2. The CDR3 has 18 amino acids. V was pared by 6 bases and J by 0 bases, with 14 bases of the junction left unmatched. Germline values: CDR1 MDHEN, CDR2 SYDVKM. The CDR3: CASRRGLAGVMTSYEQYF. CDR3 coding DNA: TGTGCCAGCAGAAGGGGGCTAGCGGGGGTTATGACCTCCTACGAGCAGTACTTC.

The J gene is TRBJ2-1, the V gene TRBV6-6, with D perhaps TRBD2 (6 bases). This CDR3 has 14 residues. The germline V gene has CDR1 MNHNY and CDR2 SVGAGI (reference sequence). The V gene lost 6 bases and the J gene lost 5 bases, with 14 bases spanning the gap. CDR3 nucleotide sequence: TGTGCCAGCAGGGCGATGGGAGGAGACAATGAGCAGTTCTTC. Translating it yields CASRAMGGDNEQFF.

This chain links TRBV5-6 with TRBJ2-7, with a weak D call TRBD2 (6 bases). Germline assignment: CDR1 SGHDT and CDR2 YYEEEE. Trimming took 2 bases from V and 2 from J, leaving 17 bases between them. The CDR3 totals 16 residues. The CDR3 DNA is TGTGCCAGCAGCTTAAAGGGGAGGACAAAGACCTACGAGCAGTACTTC. Its protein product is CASSLKGRTKTYEQYF.

The chain has TRBV6-4 and TRBJ2-3; a possible D gene is TRBD2 (6 bases). Trimming removed 3 bases from V and 14 bases from J, with 33 bases in between. Germline values: CDR1 MRHNA, CDR2 SNTAGT. There are 18 residues in the CDR3. The CDR3 DNA reads TGTGCCAGCAGTGAACTAGGGCCGGGACTCCCGACCATCCATCCTCGGTATTTT. It specifies CASSELGPGLPTIHPRYF.

This chain links TRBV6-4 with TRBJ2-5; unclear D gene. The CDR3 runs 15 residues. V was clipped by 3 bases and J by 1 base, with 12 bases between them. Per the germline V gene, CDR1 is MRHNA and CDR2 is SNTAGT. CDR3 in amino acids: CASSEPRATQETQYF. The CDR3 DNA sequence: TGTGCCAGCAGTGAGCCCCGAGCTACCCAAGAGACCCAGTACTTC.

The CDR3 bases are TGTGCCAGCAGCTCCCGACTAGCGGGAGGGCCTTGGGAGCAGTACTTC. As protein: CASSSRLAGGPWEQYF. The chain couples TRBV9 to TRBJ2-7, with TRBD2 matching over 14 bases. Germline V lookup: CDR1 SGDLS, CDR2 YYNGEE. The junction had 10 bases not matched to a gene; V was cut back by 4 bases and J by 7 bases. The CDR3 extends over 16 amino acids.

With regard to this clone: The sample has other DNA sequences that encode this CDR3 too. This chain links TRBV9 with TRBJ1-3; D gene uncertain. The CDR3 sequence is 13 residues long. Trimming shortened V by 0 bases and J by 4 bases, and 5 bases separated the two germline ends. CDR1 is SGDLS, CDR2 YYNGEE, per germline. In DNA form, the CDR3 reads TGTGCCAGCAGCGTAGGAGGGGGAAACACCATATATTTT. Amino acid sequence: CASSVGGGNTIYF.

The genes are TRBV7-2 and TRBJ2-7; TRBD2 aligns across 8 bases. The CDR3 consists of 15 residues. Trimming took 1 base from V and 10 from J; bases not matched to a gene: 12. In germline, CDR1 is SGHTA, CDR2 FQGNSA. CDR3 DNA sequence: TGTGCCAGCAGCTTAGATCCGGGACTAGTCGCGCAACAGTACTTC. This translates into CASSLDPGLVAQQYF.

The CDR3 region is CASSLTLAGVNEQFF. The DNA for the CDR3 is TGTGCCAGCAGCCTAACATTAGCGGGAGTTAATGAGCAGTTCTTC. The J gene is TRBJ2-1, the V gene TRBV5-4; 9 nucleotides agree with TRBD2. Unmatched junction bases numbered 9, after V lost 4 bases and J lost 7 bases. This CDR3 spans 15 amino acids. The germline CDR1 and CDR2 sequences are SGHNT and YYREEE (reference sequence).

This chain joins TRBV6-5 and TRBJ2-1; 14 bases agree with TRBD2. CDR1 is MNHEY, CDR2 SVGAGI, per germline. The CDR3 has 13 residues. V lost 8 bases to trimming and J lost 15 bases; unmatched junction nucleotides: 9. The CDR3 sequence is CASRTGTSGSWFF. The CDR3 region has the DNA TGTGCCAGCCGCACCGGGACTAGCGGGAGTTGGTTCTTC.

For the CDR3, the DNA is TGTGCCAGCAGTCCAGGGGTTATGGACATTCAGTACTTC. Its protein product is CASSPGVMDIQYF. The chain couples TRBV28 to TRBJ2-4; TRBD1 might be the D (6 bases). This CDR3 spans 13 amino acids. Trimming removed 5 bases at V and 8 bases at J, with 13 bases between. Germline V gene data show CDR1 as MDHEN and CDR2 as SYDVKM.

The V gene is TRBV4-3, the J gene TRBJ2-2, with 8 positions matching TRBD2. Per the germline V gene, CDR1 is LGHNA and CDR2 is YSLEER. Losses at the gene ends were 6 bases for V and 5 bases for J; bases not matched to a gene: 8. The CDR3 totals 15 residues. The CDR3 reads CASRPGTSQTGELFF. The DNA for the CDR3 is TGCGCCAGCAGACCCGGGACTAGTCAGACCGGGGAGCTGTTTTTT.

This chain links TRBV5-1 with TRBJ2-2; 10 nucleotides match TRBD2. V gave up 3 bases and J gave up 5 bases; unmatched junction bases: 7. Germline V lookup: CDR1 SGHRS, CDR2 YFSETQ. The CDR3 is 16 residues long. The CDR3 region is CASSSSLAGVTGELFF. CDR3 bases: TGCGCCAGCAGCTCCTCTCTAGCGGGAGTTACCGGGGAGCTGTTTTTT.

This clone turned up a few times. V is TRBV7-9 and J is TRBJ2-6; D is unclear. This CDR3 is 16 amino acids long. The germline CDR1 and CDR2 sequences are SEHNR and FQNEAQ (reference sequence). Trimming cost V 2 bases and J 0 bases, with 8 bases left between them. CDR3 DNA: TGTGCCAGCAGCTTAATGGCAGGCTCTGGGGCCAACGTCCTGACTTTC. Translated: CASSLMAGSGANVLTF. The full variable domain, completed using reference TRBV7-9 and TRBJ2-6, is DTGVSQNPRHKITKRGQNVTFRCDPISEHNRLYWYRQTLGQGPEFLTYFQNEAQLEKSRLLSDRFSAERPKGSFSTLEIQRTEQGDSAMYLCASSLMAGSGANVLTFGAGSRLTVL.

The chain is built from TRBV13 and TRBJ2-4, with D possibly matching TRBD1 (5 bases). The germline gives CDR1 PRHDT, CDR2 FYEKMQ (reference sequence). The CDR3 sequence is 16 residues long. V shed 5 bases and J shed 0 bases, with 14 bases lying between them. The CDR3 DNA reads TGTGCCAGCAGCGACAGTGGGCGTCTAGCCAAAAACATTCAGTACTTC. Encoded protein: CASSDSGRLAKNIQYF.

This chain uses TRBV21-1 with TRBJ2-2; the tabulated D call, TRBD2, remains unverified against the DNA. TRBV21-1 is flagged as a pseudogene. The CDR3 has 17 amino acids. The CDR3 reads CASSKEGIREGAGELFF. CDR3 bases: TGTGCCAGCAGCAAAGAGGGAATACGGGAGGGGGCCGGGGAGCTGTTTTTT.

Concerning this clone itself: Other DNA sequences in the sample encode the same CDR3. V gene TRBV6-5 combines with J gene TRBJ1-1, with 8 bases fitting TRBD1. J was trimmed by 4 bases and V by 3 bases; bases with no gene match: 4. This CDR3 region has 14 residues. CDR1 and CDR2 (germline): MNHEY, SVGAGI. Here the CDR3 reads CASSYGQGATEAFF. The CDR3 DNA follows: TGTGCCAGCAGTTATGGGCAGGGGGCCACTGAAGCTTTCTTT.

The V and J genes are TRBV28 and TRBJ1-1, with D perhaps matching TRBD1 (6 bases). V shed 6 bases and J shed 1 base, with 15 bases lying between them. Germline V gene data show CDR1 as MDHEN and CDR2 as SYDVKM. The CDR3 has 15 residues. The CDR3 region is CASSEGGGRNTEAFF. The CDR3 DNA sequence: TGTGCCAGCAGCGAAGGGGGGGGGAGGAACACTGAAGCTTTCTTT.